This paragraph covers one T cell receptor (beta chain) sequence. Trimming took 5 bases from V and 7 from J, leaving 14 bases between them. The CDR3 contains 13 residues. The germline CDR1 and CDR2 sequences are MNHEY and SVGAGI. One entry per CDR3 protein, called by TCRdb with MiXCR from the 5' RACE reads. The sample holds about 340,000 distinct CDR3 sequences, more than 20% seen once. This sample was taken from a study of T-cell memory formation after mild COVID-19. In the study overall: In these data, TCR clusters were largely donor specific.

V usage is TRBV6-5 and J usage is TRBJ2-5; the D is unclear. The receptor comes from an adult woman who had mild COVID-19 (a few samples of this study predate the infection). Cell type and time point are not known. Material: PBMCs or a T cell subset sorted from them (not recorded which). The chain's CDR3 is CASSAGSRGTQYF. In DNA form, the CDR3 reads TGTGCCAGCAGTGCCGGGTCGCGAGGGACCCAGTACTTC.